The 25 T cell receptor beta chains below come from one sample, sequenced in a study of blood T cell repertoires in COVID-19. The assay was immunoSEQ multiplex PCR, and TCRdb's table has in-frame clones only and misses some. The table records some 210,000 clones, roughly 81% of them present only once. Sequences were obtained from peripheral blood. All receptors come from a woman aged 70-85 years with active or convalescent COVID-19.

The V and J genes are TRBV6-5 and TRBJ1-6, with TRBD1 as a possible D gene (5 bases). This CDR3 comprises 15 residues. Germline CDR1 is MNHEY and CDR2 is SVGAGI. V dropped 6 bases and J dropped 9 bases, with 18 bases sitting between them. CDR3 nucleotide sequence: TGTGCCAGCAGACGAAACCAAGATAGGGGTTCACCCCTCCACTTT. It is translated as CASRRNQDRGSPLHF.

The genes are TRBV5-5 and TRBJ2-5; 9 bases are shared with TRBD1. V dropped 2 bases and J dropped 2; count of bases not matched to a gene: 1. CDR1 and CDR2 from the germline V gene are SGHKS and YYEKEE (reference sequence). The length of the CDR3 is 14 residues. CDR3 in amino acids: CASSFDRGQETQYF. The CDR3 DNA is TGTGCCAGCAGCTTCGACAGGGGGCAAGAGACCCAGTACTTC.

The CDR3: CASSLGRNQETQYF. Written as DNA, the CDR3 is TGTGCCAGCAGCTTAGGGCGGAACCAAGAGACCCAGTACTTC. This chain connects TRBV9 to TRBJ2-5; D gene ambiguous. Germline V gives CDR1 SGDLS, CDR2 YYNGEE. The CDR3 is 14 amino acids. The V gene lost 4 bases and the J gene lost 0 bases, with 10 bases spanning the gap. The whole variable domain, filled in from reference TRBV9 and TRBJ2-5, reads DSGVTQTPKHLITATGQRVTLRCSPRSGDLSVYWYQQSLDQGLQFLIQYYNGEERAKGNILERFSAQQFPDLHSELNLSSLELGDSALYFCASSLGRNQETQYFGPGTRLLVL.

The V call is TRBV19, the J call TRBJ2-7; D possibly corresponds to TRBD2 (5 bases). V lost 2 bases, J lost 7 bases, and 15 bases lay in between. The germline V gene has CDR1 LNHDA and CDR2 SQIVND (reference sequence). This CDR3 spans 14 amino acids. CDR3 residues: CASSIRPALGEQYF. The CDR3 DNA sequence: TGTGCCAGTAGTATACGACCGGCACTAGGGGAGCAGTACTTC.

Only a few counts were recorded for this clone. V usage is TRBV6-6 and J usage is TRBJ1-5; 7 nucleotides match TRBD1. The germline V gene has CDR1 MNHNY and CDR2 SVGAGI (reference sequence). The CDR3 runs to 16 residues. The J segment lost 3 bases and the V segment lost 0 bases, leaving 5 bases of the junction unmatched. The CDR3 sequence is CASSYSVGGFNQPQHF. CDR3 DNA sequence: TGTGCCAGCAGTTACTCAGTAGGGGGCTTCAATCAGCCCCAGCATTTT.

As regards this clone: Its ends do not fully match the called genes, so a read error is possible. The chain combines TRBV7-3 with TRBJ2-3; maybe TRBD2 (6 bases). The CDR3 runs 15 residues. Germline V lookup: CDR1 SGHTA, CDR2 FQGTGA. This chain's CDR3 is CASSLTSLRTDTQYF. Here the CDR3 DNA reads TGTGCCAGCAGCCTAACTAGCCTCCGCACAGATACGCAGTATTTT.

The chain is built from TRBV6-6 and TRBJ2-4, with D perhaps matching TRBD1 (5 bases). The CDR3 spans 16 residues. Trimming pared 9 bases from V and 1 base from J, leaving 19 bases between. Germline V gives CDR1 MNHNY, CDR2 SVGAGI (reference sequence). DNA for the CDR3: TGTGCCAGTGCTCAGGGCCCCTCGAGGGCCAAAAACATTCAGTACTTC. Its protein is CASAQGPSRAKNIQYF.

The CDR3 loop is CATSRDFTAEAFF. The CDR3 DNA is TGTGCCACCAGCAGAGATTTCACAGCTGAAGCTTTCTTT. The V and J genes are TRBV15 and TRBJ1-1; D gene ambiguous. Trimming shortened V by 0 bases and J by 6 bases, and 8 bases separated the two germline ends. Germline lookup yields CDR1 LNHNV and CDR2 YYDKDF (reference sequence). The CDR3 length is 13 residues.

The gene calls are TRBV29-1 and TRBJ2-1; 13 positions match TRBD2. The CDR3 is 14 residues long. With V trimmed by 8 bases and J by 8 bases, 9 bases remained unmatched. Germline CDR1 reads SQVTM; CDR2 reads ANQGSEA. CDR3: CSFSSGTSGDEQFF. The CDR3 bases are TGCAGCTTCTCCTCCGGGACTAGCGGGGATGAGCAGTTCTTC.

The V gene is TRBV12-3 or TRBV12-4, the J gene TRBJ1-2; D ambiguous. CDR3 length: 13 residues. V was pared by 2 bases and J by 4 bases, with 8 bases between. This CDR3 reads CASSLSAIYGYTF. The CDR3 DNA sequence: TGTGCCAGCAGTTTATCAGCGATCTATGGCTACACCTTC.

This clone was picked up a small number of times. The rearrangement links TRBV10-3 to TRBJ2-3; D is unclear. Trimming stripped 3 bases from V and 3 bases from J, with 7 bases between. The CDR3 is 13 amino acids. Per the germline V gene, CDR1 is ENHRY and CDR2 is SYGVKD. The CDR3: CAISDLLTDTQYF. DNA for the CDR3: TGTGCCATCAGTGACCTACTTACAGATACGCAGTATTTT.

The chain couples TRBV5-4 to TRBJ2-1; 8 positions agree with TRBD1. Trimming took 4 bases from V and 5 from J; bases not matched to a gene: 2. The CDR3 runs 13 residues. CDR1 is SGHNT and CDR2 is YYREEE in the germline V gene (reference sequence). The CDR3 sequence is CASSTDRDNEQFF. The DNA of the CDR3 is TGTGCCAGCAGCACGGACAGGGACAATGAGCAGTTCTTC.

This clone was seen only a few times. J is TRBJ1-5 and V is TRBV10-3, with 7 nucleotides matching TRBD1. The CDR3 totals 14 residues. The trim removed 4 bases at V and 7 bases at J, leaving 7 bases unmatched. CDR1 and CDR2 from the germline V gene are ENHRY and SYGVKD. In nucleotides, the CDR3 is TGTGCCATCAGTGGCGGACAGGATGTCCAGCCCCAGCATTTT. Its translation: CAISGGQDVQPQHF.

J is TRBJ1-1 and V is TRBV6-4; D is perhaps TRBD1 (5 bases). V was trimmed by 4 bases and J by 2 bases, leaving 11 bases between them. Germline V gene sequence: CDR1 MRHNA, CDR2 SNTAGT. CDR3 length: 14 residues. The CDR3 protein is CASSATDRNTEAFF. For the CDR3, the DNA is TGTGCCAGCAGTGCCACCGACAGAAACACTGAAGCTTTCTTT.

The chain employs TRBV9 and TRBJ2-2; D remains ambiguous. The germline V gene encodes CDR1 SGDLS and CDR2 YYNGEE. Trimming shortened V by 0 bases and J by 5 bases, and 8 bases separated the two germline ends. CDR3 length: 14 residues. The CDR3 is CASSVGHSTGELFF. CDR3 in DNA: TGTGCCAGCAGCGTAGGACATTCGACCGGGGAGCTGTTTTTT. The full variable domain, its missing parts supplied by reference TRBV9 and TRBJ2-2, is DSGVTQTPKHLITATGQRVTLRCSPRSGDLSVYWYQQSLDQGLQFLIQYYNGEERAKGNILERFSAQQFPDLHSELNLSSLELGDSALYFCASSVGHSTGELFFGEGSRLTVL.

This clone came up a few times. The J gene is TRBJ1-2, the V gene TRBV7-8; D unresolved. This CDR3 spans 13 amino acids. Germline-derived CDR1 and CDR2 are SGHVS and FQNEAQ. V gave up 5 bases and J gave up 0 bases, with 7 bases separating them. Here the CDR3 DNA reads TGTGCCAGCAGCGTTTCCACTAACTATGGCTACACCTTC. Translating gives CASSVSTNYGYTF.

The rearrangement uses TRBV2 and TRBJ2-7; D is undetermined. The CDR3 totals 11 residues. Between the trimmed V and J ends, which lost 9 bases and 0 bases, there was a span of 6 bases. The germline V gene encodes CDR1 SNHLY and CDR2 FYNNEI. The CDR3 DNA sequence: TGTGCCAGTACTAACTCCTACGAGCAGTACTTC. Translating it yields CASTNSYEQYF.

The gene calls are TRBV6-6 and TRBJ2-1; tentative D call: TRBD2 (5 bases). This CDR3 has 16 amino acids. The V gene's germline CDR1 is MNHNY and CDR2 SVGAGI (reference sequence). The V and J ends lost 0 bases and 8 bases respectively, with 17 bases between them. The chain's CDR3 is CASSYSLAGLLDEQFF. CDR3 coding DNA: TGTGCCAGCAGTTACTCATTGGCGGGTCTCTTAGATGAGCAGTTCTTC.

This clone appeared a single time. The rearrangement joins TRBV2 to TRBJ2-3, with 12 nucleotides matching TRBD2. V was pared by 4 bases and J by 1 base, with 0 bases of the junction left unmatched. Germline lookup yields CDR1 SNHLY and CDR2 FYNNEI. The CDR3 totals 15 residues. CDR3 bases: TGTGCCAGCAGTGGACTAGCGGGAGGCACAGATACGCAGTATTTT. Translating it yields CASSGLAGGTDTQYF.

This clone was recorded only once. The chain recombines TRBV5-4 with TRBJ2-1; TRBD2 aligns across 8 bases. Trimming at V came to 1 base and at J to 9 bases, leaving 9 bases not matched to a gene. In germline, CDR1 is SGHNT, CDR2 YYREEE (reference sequence). The CDR3 length is 15 residues. This CDR3 reads CASSLLTAGVSEQFF. For the CDR3, the DNA is TGTGCCAGCAGCTTGCTTACAGCGGGAGTCTCTGAGCAGTTCTTC.

This clone occurred a few times. This rearrangement joins TRBV5-6 to TRBJ2-5; 11 positions match TRBD2. Trimming at V came to 4 bases and at J to 7 bases, leaving 12 bases not matched to a gene. The CDR3 sequence is 16 residues long. Germline V gene lookup returns CDR1 SGHDT and CDR2 YYEEEE. The CDR3 loop reads CASSPLLAGVGGTQYF. The CDR3 DNA reads as TGTGCCAGCAGCCCTCTACTAGCGGGAGTCGGGGGGACCCAGTACTTC.

The chain employs TRBV21-1 and TRBJ2-2; TRBD1 was called by the table and not checked on the DNA. TRBV21-1 is deemed a pseudogene. This CDR3 comprises 16 residues. CDR3 in DNA: TGTGCCAGCAGCCAAACAAGTCAACCCCCCACCGGGGAGCTGTTTTTT. Translated: CASSQTSQPPTGELFF.

The chain is built from TRBV11-2 and TRBJ2-2; 8 bases line up with TRBD2. The ends lost 4 bases at V and 2 bases at J; junction bases unmatched: 9. Germline CDR1 reads SGHAT; CDR2 reads FQNNGV. This CDR3 has 17 residues. The CDR3 here is CASSSFILAGNTGELFF. The CDR3 nucleotides read TGTGCCAGCAGCTCATTTATTCTAGCGGGTAACACCGGGGAGCTGTTTTTT. Supplemented by reference TRBV11-2 and TRBJ2-2, the full variable domain reads EAGVAQSPRYKIIEKRQSVAFWCNPISGHATLYWYQQILGQGPKLLIQFQNNGVVDDSQLPKDRFSAERLKGVDSTLKIQPAKLEDSAVYLCASSSFILAGNTGELFFGEGSRLTVL.

The chain couples TRBV9 to TRBJ1-4; D is unresolved. Trimming took off 1 base at V and 2 bases at J, with 6 bases between the two ends. This CDR3 has 14 residues. Germline lookup yields CDR1 SGDLS and CDR2 YYNGEE. In nucleotides, the CDR3 is TGTGCCAGCAGCGTAACAGTCACTAATGAAAAACTGTTTTTT. Translated, it gives CASSVTVTNEKLFF.

V usage is TRBV6-5 and J usage is TRBJ1-2; 7 nucleotides line up with TRBD1. This CDR3 comprises 13 residues. V trimming: 2 bases; J trimming: 8 bases; junction bases outside the gene matches: 5. CDR1 and CDR2 (germline): MNHEY, SVGAGI. The CDR3 loop is CASSYGQVWGYTF. Here the CDR3 DNA reads TGTGCCAGCAGTTACGGACAGGTCTGGGGCTACACCTTC.